Shown below are 2 T cell receptor beta chains from a single sample sequenced in a study of T cell responses to AZD1222 COVID-19 vaccine. This table comes from immunoSEQ multiplex PCR, and its TCRdb copy is limited to in-frame clones, with some not included. The profile shows approximately 150,000 clones, about 93% of them singletons. The sample here was peripheral blood, taken on day 0 of AZD1222 vaccination. These receptors all come from an adult in good health.

This clone was found once. The rearrangement links TRBV14 to TRBJ2-7, with D possibly matching TRBD1 (6 bases). Trimming left V 3 bases short and J 2 bases short, with 20 bases between. The CDR3 runs to 17 residues. Germline CDR1 is SGHDN and CDR2 is FVKESK. The CDR3 DNA is TGTGCCAGCAGCCAGCTATCAGGACAGCTTAAAGCCTACGAGCAGTACTTC. Translated: CASSQLSGQLKAYEQYF. The complete variable domain, with remaining parts taken from reference TRBV14 and TRBJ2-7, reads EAGVTQFPSHSVIEKGQTVTLRCDPISGHDNLYWYRRVMGKEIKFLLHFVKESKQDESGMPNNRFLAERTGGTYSTLKVQPAELEDSGVYFCASSQLSGQLKAYEQYFGPGTRLTVT.

In this sample, this clone turned up a few times. The chain recombines TRBV6-1 with TRBJ2-2; the D is unclear. The V end was cut by 3 bases, the J end by 7 bases, with 9 bases between. Germline CDR1 MNHNS, CDR2 SASEGT. This CDR3 is built from 13 residues. The CDR3 loop reads CASSDRRNGELFF. DNA of the CDR3: TGTGCCAGCAGTGATAGGCGGAACGGGGAGCTGTTTTTT.